Following are 13 T cell receptor beta chains from one sample sequenced in a study of blood T cell repertoires in COVID-19 (dated by TCRdb to between 2020 and 2021). Library creation used the immunoSEQ multiplex PCR assay. TCRdb provides this immuneACCESS table in a form limited to in-frame rearrangements. Some clones are lacking; in checked studies, under half of them reflect an unresolved V gene, and why the rest are absent is not known. The sample contains over 10,000 clones, approximately 90% of them found a single time. Around 15% of the sample rests with the top ten. Material: peripheral blood. Receptors were obtained from a human donor in a cohort sampled during active COVID-19.

The rearrangement uses TRBV10-2 and TRBJ1-1; the match to TRBD1 covers 7 bases. Germline values: CDR1 WSHSY, CDR2 SAAADI. There are 13 residues in the CDR3. J lost 4 bases, V lost 10 bases, and 9 bases had no gene match. The CDR3 reads CAISTGRSTEAFF. In DNA, the CDR3 is TGCGCCATTTCGACAGGGAGGAGCACTGAAGCTTTCTTT.

V is TRBV4-1 and J is TRBJ1-5; D possibly corresponds to TRBD1 (5 bases). From germline, CDR1 is MGHRA and CDR2 YSYEKL. This CDR3 has 13 amino acids. Trimming took 8 bases from V and 10 from J, leaving 18 bases between them. CDR3 residues: CASSLPGGEPQHF. In DNA form, the CDR3 reads TGCGCCAGCTCCCTCCCCGGGGGGGAACCCCAGCATTTT.

This sequence joins TRBV6-2 or TRBV6-3 and TRBJ2-7; D gene uncertain. CDR1 is MNHEY, CDR2 SVGEGT, per germline. V lost 4 bases, J lost 7 bases, and 14 bases lay in between. CDR3 size: 13 residues. CDR3 nucleotide sequence: TGTGCCAGCAGTTCATACGCGTCTCTGGAGCAGTACTTC. Encoded protein: CASSSYASLEQYF.

The V gene is TRBV18, the J gene TRBJ2-7; tentative D call: TRBD1 (6 bases). CDR3 size: 15 residues. Trimming removed 3 bases from V and 3 bases from J, with 15 bases in between. The V gene's germline CDR1 is KGHSH and CDR2 LQKENI. CDR3 region: CASSPSQGPNYEQYF. In DNA form, the CDR3 reads TGTGCCAGCTCACCGTCTCAGGGGCCGAACTACGAGCAGTACTTC.

V and J are TRBV27 and TRBJ1-6, with D tentatively TRBD1 (6 bases). This CDR3 spans 16 amino acids. The germline V gene has CDR1 MNHEY and CDR2 SMNVEV (reference sequence). Trimming shortened V by 5 bases and J by 9 bases, and 20 bases separated the two germline ends. This chain's CDR3 is CASSPRTGNFVSPLHF. The CDR3 DNA follows: TGTGCCAGCAGTCCCAGAACAGGGAATTTCGTTTCACCCCTCCACTTT.

The rearrangement links TRBV18 to TRBJ1-1, with a tentative D call TRBD1 (5 bases). The CDR3 covers 12 residues. V was trimmed by 1 base and J by 8 bases, leaving 8 bases between them. CDR1 is KGHSH, CDR2 LQKENI, per germline. The CDR3: CASSPRPGEAFF. The DNA of the CDR3 is TGTGCCAGCTCACCACGGCCAGGGGAAGCTTTCTTT.

CDR3 coding DNA: TGTGCCAGCAGTGAACACGGACAGGGAGCGAGGGAGCAGTACTTC. Encoded protein: CASSEHGQGAREQYF. The rearrangement uses TRBV6-1 and TRBJ2-7; 8 nucleotides agree with TRBD1. This CDR3 is built from 15 residues. CDR1 and CDR2 from the germline V gene are MNHNS and SASEGT. Trimming removed 2 bases from V and 7 bases from J; junction bases left unmatched: 10.

V gene TRBV7-8 combines with J gene TRBJ2-5; 10 nucleotides match TRBD2. In germline, CDR1 is SGHVS, CDR2 FQNEAQ. V gave up 5 bases and J gave up 2 bases; unmatched junction bases: 8. The CDR3 length is 16 residues. For the CDR3, the DNA is TGTGCCAGCAGCCTCTTAGCGGGAGGCCCACAAGAGACCCAGTACTTC. Its translation: CASSLLAGGPQETQYF.

This chain uses TRBV7-2 with TRBJ2-7; TRBD1 matches 7 bases. This CDR3 has 15 residues. Germline V gene lookup returns CDR1 SGHTA and CDR2 FQGNSA. V lost 5 bases and J lost 0; bases outside the gene matches: 7. CDR3 sequence: CASSRGGISSYEQYF. The CDR3 DNA is TGTGCCAGCAGCAGAGGGGGCATTAGCTCCTACGAGCAGTACTTC. Complete variable domain (other parts from reference TRBV7-2 and TRBJ2-7): GAGVSQSPSNKVTEKGKDVELRCDPISGHTALYWYRQSLGQGLEFLIYFQGNSAPDKSGLPSDRFSAERTGGSVSTLTIQRTQQEDSAVYLCASSRGGISSYEQYFGPGTRLTVT.

The rearrangement links TRBV5-6 to TRBJ2-5; TRBD2 might be the D (5 bases). There are 15 residues in the CDR3. The germline CDR1 and CDR2 sequences are SGHDT and YYEEEE. V shed 4 bases and J shed 3 bases, with 16 bases lying between them. Written as DNA, the CDR3 is TGTGCCAGCAGCCCGAGGGTGGGCTTCAAAGAGACCCAGTACTTC. It yields the protein CASSPRVGFKETQYF.

The chain carries TRBV10-2 and TRBJ1-6; D gene unclear. V lost 3 bases to trimming and J lost 7 bases, with 10 bases between them. CDR1 and CDR2 (germline): WSHSY, SAAADI. The CDR3 length is 14 residues. The CDR3 sequence: CASSDGPGNSPLHF. In nucleotides, the CDR3 is TGCGCCAGCAGTGACGGCCCGGGGAATTCACCCCTCCACTTT.

The V and J genes are TRBV28 and TRBJ1-1; no reliable D call. From germline, CDR1 is MDHEN and CDR2 SYDVKM. Between the trimmed V and J ends, which lost 7 bases and 2 bases, there was a span of 14 bases. CDR3 size: 14 residues. The CDR3 nucleotides are TGTGCCAGCACCCACACCAGGATAAACACTGAAGCTTTCTTT. Encoded protein: CASTHTRINTEAFF.

This clone was picked up one time. The rearrangement joins TRBV12-3 or TRBV12-4 to TRBJ1-6, with a tentative D call TRBD1 (5 bases). V lost 10 bases to trimming and J lost 8 bases, with 15 bases between them. The CDR3 has 13 amino acids. Here the CDR3 DNA reads TGTGCCACCGCGGGGGGGAAGGATTCACCCCTCCACTTT. The encoded protein is CATAGGKDSPLHF.